This TCR beta chain appears in the sequencing data of a study of T cells in Graves' hyperthyroidism and ophthalmopathy (dated by TCRdb to between 2018 and 2021). Regarding the complete study: Peripheral blood samples were taken at initial diagnosis, before any treatment was given. A discovery cohort of about a hundred patients, approximately 44 with Graves' ophthalmopathy and about 58 with stable Graves' hyperthyroidism, was used to find distinguishing TCR V-J signatures. Whether ophthalmopathy could be predicted prospectively was tested in an independent validation cohort made up of 18 to 20 hyperthyroidism patients plus 17 patients who later progressed to ophthalmopathy. For training and testing, the 100 or so patients in the discovery cohort were randomly divided in a 7:3 ratio. Thyroid tissue and blood T-cell repertoires from six or seven Graves' hyperthyroidism patients were also compared in the study. Once sampling was done, hyperthyroidism patients were given methimazole at a starting dose of 30 mg daily, whereas ophthalmopathy patients were given high-dose intravenous methylprednisolone. The paper reports TCR Vbeta CDR3 sequencing of 135 peripheral blood samples: 43 ophthalmopathy, 70 to 85 hyperthyroidism and 17 progressor patients. Summary of the overall study and its limitations: Sample size was not statistically predetermined, and investigators were not blinded to group allocation. In validation, progression to ophthalmopathy was predicted by the model with nearly 71% sensitivity and around 75% specificity, a median of approximately 6.5 months before onset. Most expanded thyroid clonotypes (frequency above 0.001) were also found in blood, which suggests that blood repertoires may mirror thyroid immune responses. A model built on a 13 V-J signature distinguished ophthalmopathy from stable hyperthyroidism, reaching 85% to 90% sensitivity and around 81% specificity in cross-validation and 80%/75% in testing.

Its CDR3 holds 13 amino acids, cysteine through phenylalanine. The CDR3 DNA has 39 bases and is translated from base 1. CDR1 LNHDA and CDR2 SQIVND are derived from the germline V gene (reference sequence). V was cut back by 7 bases and J by 6 bases, leaving a gap of 15 bases between them. Turning to this clonotype: What this receptor recognizes is not known. No quality values exist for individual bases; no much larger clone is one base distant.

Amplification of TCR beta CDR3 regions was carried out from RNA transcripts. The TCR CDR3 was subjected to a first round of RT-PCR using the HTBI primer set and the Qiagen OneStep RT-PCR kit. The libraries were constructed in a second round of multiplex PCR and then size-selected and purified. Sequencing of the libraries was done on an Illumina HiSeq2000 using paired-end 100 bp reads. From the authors' description of their analysis: SOAPnuke was used to process the raw data, with reads discarded if the reads contained adapters or uncalled bases, had a mean Phred below 15, or lacked an exact constant-primer or identifier match. COPE v1.2.5 was used to merge high-quality paired reads, and clonotypes were defined as unique nucleotide sequences. MiTCR v1.1 was used to align the clonotypes against IMGT TRBV, TRBD and TRBJ reference segments. The analysis was restricted to V-J combinations with a frequency above 0.0001, which together covered roughly 99% of the repertoires. The TCS score was defined as the ratio of F50 (clonal expansion) to E x V (chaos), calculated using BLOSUM62-based TCRdist between CDR3 peptides within each V-J. Welch's t-statistics and random forest reduced 500 to 550 V-J features to 13, which were used in a naive Bayes classifier (R e1071). TCRdb applied fastp at Q25 and MiXCR to the public reads, then kept only in-frame beta chains. Every CDR3 protein is listed once, alongside the most common genes and DNA of its rows. TCRdb, not the authors, supplied the V and J calls. The sample table holds fewer than 600,000 distinct CDR3 sequences, of which about 15% were seen once. Around a sixth of the sample lies in the top ten.

A patient counted as having stable Graves' hyperthyroidism if no progression to ophthalmopathy occurred over 18 months of follow-up. The hyperthyroidism patients were between 18 and 65 years old and newly diagnosed, with a disease duration of less than 2 months. Exclusion was applied to patients with uncontrolled infections, other autoimmune diseases, pregnancy or lactation. Diagnoses were established on the basis of clinical symptoms, serum thyroxine and TRAb, thyroid ultrasound, and orbital computed tomography. Ficoll-Paque density gradient centrifugation was used to isolate PBMCs from around 10 ml of fresh peripheral blood. Trizol reagent was used to extract total RNA, and RNA quality was then checked on an Agilent 2100 Bioanalyzer.

The sample taken for sequencing was blood. The chain is assembled from TRBV19 and TRBJ1-1; tentative D gene TRBD1, with 5 bases matching. This receptor was obtained from a woman between 18 and 29 years old with Graves' hyperthyroidism. The DNA sequence is as follows: TGTGCCAGTATGGGGGGGGGACGGGCTGAAGCTTTCTTT. It encodes CASMGGGRAEAFF.